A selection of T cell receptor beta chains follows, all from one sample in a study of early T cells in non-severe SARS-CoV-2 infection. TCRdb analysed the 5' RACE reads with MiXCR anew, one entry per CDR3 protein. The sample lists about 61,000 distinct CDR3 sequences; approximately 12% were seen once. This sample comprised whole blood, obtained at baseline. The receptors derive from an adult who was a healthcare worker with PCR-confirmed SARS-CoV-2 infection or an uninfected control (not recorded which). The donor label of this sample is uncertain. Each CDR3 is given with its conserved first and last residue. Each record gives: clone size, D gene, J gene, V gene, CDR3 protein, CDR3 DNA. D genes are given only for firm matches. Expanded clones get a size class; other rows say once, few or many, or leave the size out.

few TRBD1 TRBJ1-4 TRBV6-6 CASRGQGTNEKLFF TGTGCCAGCAGGGGACAGGGGACTAATGAAAAACTGTTTTTT
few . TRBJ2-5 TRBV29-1 CSGGRFQETQYF TGCAGCGGCGGACGGTTCCAAGAGACCCAGTACTTC
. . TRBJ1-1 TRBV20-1 CSARAYNTEAFF TGCAGTGCTAGAGCCTATAACACTGAAGCTTTCTTT
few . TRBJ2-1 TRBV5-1 CASSTRWTVYNEQFF TGCGCCAGCAGCACCCGCTGGACGGTCTACAATGAGCAGTTCTTC
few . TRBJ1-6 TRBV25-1 CASSERGSKNSPLHF TGTGCCAGCAGTGAACGGGGGAGTAAGAATTCACCCCTCCACTTT
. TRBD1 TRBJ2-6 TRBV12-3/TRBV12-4 CASTKDRAGANVLTF TGTGCCAGCACCAAGGACAGGGCCGGGGCCAACGTCCTGACTTTC
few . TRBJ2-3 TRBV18 CASSPLGSLQSTDTQYF TGTGCCAGCTCACCACTTGGCTCCCTCCAAAGTACAGATACGCAGTATTTT
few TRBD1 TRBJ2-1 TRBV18 CASTHSTGDEQFF TGTGCCAGCACTCACTCGACAGGGGATGAGCAGTTCTTC
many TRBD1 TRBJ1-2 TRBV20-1 CSAVGQGSYYGYTF TGCAGTGCTGTGGGACAGGGAAGTTACTATGGCTACACCTTC
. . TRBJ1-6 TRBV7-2 CASSLTPGAANSPLHF TGTGCCAGCAGCCTGACCCCCGGTGCTGCAAATTCACCCCTCCACTTT